This TCR beta chain stems from a study of blood T cells in healthy people across ages. Study results and caveats: Using unsorted PBMCs precluded a conclusive naive versus antigen-experienced comparison. CMV infection status of these donors was not known.

It was with a sample-barcoded 5' primer and a J-beta primer mix that a second PCR of roughly 6 to 12 cycles was run. TCRdb called the 5' RACE reads again in MiXCR, with one record for every CDR3 protein. The sample carries some 1.8 million distinct CDR3 sequences, 35% to 50% recorded once. About this clonotype: The antigen is undetermined.

The CDR3 sequence is 14 residues long. Germline lookup yields CDR1 MDHEN and CDR2 SYDVKM. Trimming cost V 2 bases and J 5 bases, with 12 bases left between them. The receptor was derived from a human donor in good health. Sample: blood. The chain combines TRBV28 with TRBJ1-1; D is perhaps TRBD1 (6 bases). CDR3 sequence (DNA): TGTGCCAGCAGTTTAGGTTACAGGGCTACTGAAGCTTTCTTT. Protein: CASSLGYRATEAFF.